The clone carrying this T cell receptor beta chain was counted a few times. The authors ran a second PCR of roughly 6 to 12 cycles using a sample-barcoded 5' primer and a J-beta primer mix. Each CDR3 protein is one row after TCRdb ran MiXCR on the 5' RACE reads. The sample contains 650,000 to 1,000,000 distinct CDR3 sequences, roughly 35% of which appear only once. The data are from a study of blood T cells in healthy people across ages. Trimming removed 4 bases from V and 3 bases from J, with 12 bases in between. The V gene's germline CDR1 is LGHNA and CDR2 YSLEER. The CDR3 totals 14 residues. The sequence derives from a man aged 18-30 years in good health. Sequenced sample: blood. The chain carries TRBV4-3 and TRBJ1-2; D possibly corresponds to TRBD1 (6 bases). This CDR3 is CASSLTGPDYGYTF. In DNA form, the CDR3 reads TGCGCCAGCAGCCTTACAGGGCCAGACTATGGCTACACCTTC.